One sample yielded the 4 T cell receptor beta chains listed below, sequenced in a study of blood T cell repertoires in COVID-19. Data came from immunoSEQ multiplex PCR; TCRdb stores just in-frame clones and leaves some out. The sample yields tens of thousands of clones, 65% to 85% seen once. Material for sequencing was peripheral blood. All receptors come from an older woman with acute or convalescent COVID-19.

A single count supports this clone. The J gene is TRBJ2-2, the V gene TRBV10-1, with D unclear. This CDR3 is built from 12 residues. Germline V lookup: CDR1 WNHNN, CDR2 SYGVQD (reference sequence). Trimming took 5 bases from V and 9 from J, leaving 10 bases between them. CDR3 coding DNA: TGCGCCAGCAGTAGTGCCTCTAGGGAGCTGTTTTTT. It yields the protein CASSSASRELFF.

The chain recombines TRBV2 with TRBJ1-3; D gene uncertain. V shed 3 bases and J shed 9 bases, with 6 bases lying between them. The length of the CDR3 is 11 residues. Looked up from germline, CDR1 is SNHLY and CDR2 is FYNNEI. This CDR3 reads CASSERGTIYF. In DNA form, the CDR3 reads TGTGCCAGCAGTGAGCGGGGCACCATATATTTT. Full variable domain (missing parts from reference TRBV2 and TRBJ1-3): EPEVTQTPSHQVTQMGQEVILRCVPISNHLYFYWYRQILGQKVEFLVSFYNNEISEKSEIFDDQFSVERPDGSNFTLKIRSTKLEDSAMYFCASSERGTIYFGEGSWLTVV.

This clone was picked up one time. J is TRBJ1-1 and V is TRBV5-4, with a weak D call TRBD1 (6 bases). V was trimmed by 0 bases and J by 6 bases, leaving 18 bases between them. There are 16 residues in the CDR3. Germline lookup yields CDR1 SGHNT and CDR2 YYREEE (reference sequence). The CDR3 coding sequence is TGTGCCAGCAGCTTGGCAGGCAGGGGTCGGAGCGCTGAAGCTTTCTTT. It encodes CASSLAGRGRSAEAFF.

This chain connects TRBV2 to TRBJ2-3; TRBD2 matches 11 bases. The germline gives CDR1 SNHLY, CDR2 FYNNEI. The ends lost 7 bases at V and 5 bases at J; junction bases unmatched: 8. CDR3 length: 15 residues. CDR3 protein: CASNSLAGGGDTQYF. The DNA of the CDR3 is TGTGCCAGCAATTCTCTAGCGGGGGGAGGAGATACGCAGTATTTT.